The 31 T cell receptor beta chains listed next were all sequenced from one sample in a study of T cell responses to AZD1222 COVID-19 vaccine. TCRdb's table, derived via immunoSEQ multiplex PCR, lists solely in-frame clones and lacks some. The sample consists of about 59,000 clones, 80% to 90% of them appearing once. Sequencing was performed on peripheral blood, taken 28 days after the second AZD1222 dose. Every receptor here comes from an adult who received the AZD1222 COVID-19 vaccine.

The gene calls are TRBV19 and TRBJ2-1, with 9 bases aligning to TRBD2. Germline V gene sequence: CDR1 LNHDA, CDR2 SQIVND (reference sequence). This CDR3 is built from 16 residues. The V and J ends lost 7 bases and 6 bases, in that order; junction bases with no gene match: 13. CDR3 sequence reads: CASINSGGVRGNEQFF. CDR3 DNA sequence: TGTGCCAGTATTAATAGCGGGGGCGTACGAGGCAATGAGCAGTTCTTC. Filled out from reference TRBV19 and TRBJ2-1, the complete variable domain reads DGGITQSPKYLFRKEGQNVTLSCEQNLNHDAMYWYRQDPGQGLRLIYYSQIVNDFQKGDIAEGYSVSREKKESFPLTVTSAQKNPTAFYLCASINSGGVRGNEQFFGPGTRLTVL.

The chain is built from TRBV4-3 and TRBJ2-1, with a possible D match to TRBD2 (6 bases). CDR3 length equals 15 residues. Per the germline V gene, CDR1 is LGHNA and CDR2 is YSLEER. V lost 3 bases and J 3 bases, leaving 12 bases between the germline ends. CDR3 bases: TGCGCCAGCAGCCAGGATACGGGAGTCTACAATGAGCAGTTCTTC. Amino acid sequence: CASSQDTGVYNEQFF.

This clone was counted between two and nine times. The gene calls are TRBV2 and TRBJ2-1; no firm D call. V dropped 1 base and J dropped 4 bases, with 14 bases sitting between them. This CDR3 is built from 16 residues. The germline CDR1 and CDR2 sequences are SNHLY and FYNNEI. CDR3 amino acids: CASSEGPTSLYNEQFF. The CDR3, as DNA: TGTGCCAGCAGTGAAGGGCCGACGAGCCTTTACAATGAGCAGTTCTTC.

This clone has more than one count but fewer than ten. This chain links TRBV5-1 with TRBJ1-5, with D tentatively TRBD1 (6 bases). Looked up from germline, CDR1 is SGHRS and CDR2 is YFSETQ. This CDR3 is built from 16 residues. Trimming shortened V by 0 bases and J by 3 bases, and 13 bases separated the two germline ends. CDR3 region: CASSLDPGQTNQPQHF. The CDR3 nucleotides are TGCGCCAGCAGCTTGGATCCGGGACAAACCAATCAGCCCCAGCATTTT. The entire variable domain, with the rest obtained from reference TRBV5-1 and TRBJ1-5, is as follows: KAGVTQTPRYLIKTRGQQVTLSCSPISGHRSVSWYQQTPGQGLQFLFEYFSETQRNKGNFPGRFSGRQFSNSRSEMNVSTLELGDSALYLCASSLDPGQTNQPQHFGDGTRLSIL.

J is TRBJ2-7 and V is TRBV27; 10 bases align to TRBD2. The CDR3 sequence is 16 residues long. Trimming cost V 1 base and J 3 bases; bases outside gene matches: 6. CDR1 is MNHEY and CDR2 is SMNVEV in the germline V gene (reference sequence). The CDR3 sequence: CASSLWTSGRIYEQYF. The CDR3 DNA reads TGTGCCAGCAGTTTATGGACTAGCGGCAGAATCTACGAGCAGTACTTC.

The chain carries TRBV5-4 and TRBJ2-3, with 11 bases identical to TRBD2. Germline V CDR1 and CDR2: SGHNT, YYREEE (reference sequence). V trimming: 3 bases; J trimming: 0 bases; junction bases outside the gene matches: 0. This CDR3 contains 15 residues. In DNA form, the CDR3 reads TGTGCCAGCAGCTCTAGCGGGGGGAGCACAGATACGCAGTATTTT. This sequence encodes CASSSSGGSTDTQYF.

The rearrangement links TRBV19 to TRBJ1-5; D is unclear. CDR1 is LNHDA, CDR2 SQIVND, per germline (reference sequence). This CDR3 comprises 15 residues. Trimming cost V 3 bases and J 5 bases, with 14 bases left between them. This chain's CDR3 is CASSMGQQRDQPQHF. For the CDR3, the DNA is TGTGCCAGTAGTATGGGTCAGCAGCGGGATCAGCCCCAGCATTTT.

V gene TRBV7-2 combines with J gene TRBJ2-5, with D perhaps given as TRBD1 or TRBD2 (5 bases each). Trimming removed 1 base at V and 7 bases at J, with 10 bases between. The CDR3 is 13 amino acids. The germline CDR1 and CDR2 sequences are SGHTA and FQGNSA. The DNA of the CDR3 is TGTGCCAGCAGCTTAGAAACTAGGGGGACCCAGTACTTC. It encodes CASSLETRGTQYF.

The rearrangement links TRBV9 to TRBJ1-3; TRBD1 agrees at 8 bases. The germline V gene has CDR1 SGDLS and CDR2 YYNGEE. The V and J ends lost 3 bases and 0 bases, in that order; junction bases with no gene match: 2. This CDR3 has 15 residues. CDR3 sequence: CASSAGQASGNTIYF. The CDR3 nucleotides read TGTGCCAGCAGCGCGGGACAGGCCTCTGGAAACACCATATATTTT.

The V call is TRBV27, the J call TRBJ2-1; 7 bases match TRBD2. The CDR3 contains 16 residues. The germline V gene has CDR1 MNHEY and CDR2 SMNVEV (reference sequence). V was pared by 2 bases and J by 1 base, with 5 bases of the junction left unmatched. CDR3 amino acids: CASSLVASGSYNEQFF. CDR3 in DNA: TGTGCCAGCAGTTTAGTGGCTAGCGGTTCCTACAATGAGCAGTTCTTC.

The J gene is TRBJ1-1, the V gene TRBV7-8; TRBD1 is a possible D gene (6 bases). Germline assignment: CDR1 SGHVS and CDR2 FQNEAQ. The V end was cut by 0 bases, the J end by 0 bases, with 11 bases between. The CDR3 spans 16 residues. CDR3: CASSLAGGGVNTEAFF. The CDR3 region has the DNA TGTGCCAGCAGCTTAGCAGGAGGGGGGGTGAACACTGAAGCTTTCTTT.

CDR3 sequence (DNA): TGTGCCAGTAGTCCTTTTGCAGGGAGCAATCAGCCCCAGCATTTT. Its translation: CASSPFAGSNQPQHF. The J gene is TRBJ1-5, the V gene TRBV19; TRBD1 might be the D (5 bases). This CDR3 comprises 15 residues. V was cut by 5 bases and J by 1 base, with 12 bases left in between. CDR1 is LNHDA, CDR2 SQIVND, per germline (reference sequence).

V and J are TRBV19 and TRBJ1-2, with TRBD1 matching over 7 bases. The CDR3 extends over 15 amino acids. The germline CDR1 and CDR2 sequences are LNHDA and SQIVND (reference sequence). Trimming cost V 7 bases and J 4 bases; bases outside gene matches: 12. The CDR3 loop is CASIRDSSASYGYTF. DNA for the CDR3: TGTGCCAGTATAAGGGACAGCTCAGCTAGCTATGGCTACACCTTC.

The V call is TRBV7-8, the J call TRBJ1-2, with TRBD1 identical over 10 bases. CDR3 length: 14 amino acids. V gave up 3 bases and J gave up 6 bases; unmatched junction bases: 4. Per germline, CDR1 SGHVS and CDR2 FQNEAQ. CDR3 amino acids: CASSLTGGADGYTF. The CDR3, as DNA: TGTGCCAGCAGCTTGACAGGGGGCGCGGATGGCTACACCTTC.

This chain connects TRBV25-1 to TRBJ1-6; unclear D gene. The CDR3 covers 15 residues. Trimming removed 1 base from V and 7 bases from J, with 11 bases in between. CDR1 and CDR2 (germline): MGHDK, SYGVNS. This chain's CDR3 is CASSESGLGNSPLHF. The CDR3 coding sequence is TGTGCCAGCAGTGAATCGGGCCTTGGAAATTCACCCCTCCACTTT. The full variable domain, with the rest looked up from reference TRBV25-1 and TRBJ1-6, is EADIYQTPRYLVIGTGKKITLECSQTMGHDKMYWYQQDPGMELHLIHYSYGVNSTEKGDLSSESTVSRIRTEHFPLTLESARPSHTSQYLCASSESGLGNSPLHFGNGTRLTVT.

This sequence joins TRBV2 and TRBJ2-1; maybe TRBD1 (5 bases). The CDR3 loop spans 13 amino acids. Germline V gene sequence: CDR1 SNHLY, CDR2 FYNNEI. The V gene lost 6 bases and the J gene lost 2 bases, with 8 bases spanning the gap. This CDR3 reads CASSWGPYNEQFF. Here the CDR3 DNA reads TGTGCCAGCAGCTGGGGCCCCTACAATGAGCAGTTCTTC.

The V call is TRBV5-1, the J call TRBJ1-1; D is undetermined. This CDR3 comprises 13 residues. Trimming took off 4 bases at V and 6 bases at J, with 13 bases between the two ends. Per the germline V gene, CDR1 is SGHRS and CDR2 is YFSETQ. The CDR3 DNA reads as TGCGCCAGCAGCCTCGGGCAGGAGGCTGAAGCTTTCTTT. The encoded protein is CASSLGQEAEAFF.

The rearrangement links TRBV29-1 to TRBJ2-3; a weak D match, TRBD1 (6 bases). CDR1 and CDR2 (germline): SQVTM, ANQGSEA. Trimming removed 2 bases at V and 0 bases at J, with 9 bases between. This CDR3 has 14 residues. CDR3 sequence: CSVELGASTDTQYF. In nucleotides, the CDR3 is TGCAGCGTTGAACTGGGGGCCAGCACAGATACGCAGTATTTT.

The chain has TRBV7-2 and TRBJ2-5, with 8 bases lining up with TRBD2. The V gene end was trimmed by 1 base and the J gene end by 4 bases; junction bases not matched to a gene: 5. The CDR3 has 15 amino acids. Germline values: CDR1 SGHTA, CDR2 FQGNSA. In DNA, the CDR3 is TGTGCCAGCAGCTTAGGGGCTAGCGGGTTAGAGACCCAGTACTTC. Its protein is CASSLGASGLETQYF.

In this sample, this clone turned up a few times. The chain carries TRBV10-1 and TRBJ2-7; D unresolved. Germline CDR1 WNHNN, CDR2 SYGVQD (reference sequence). V gave up 0 bases and J gave up 5 bases, with 5 bases separating them. The CDR3 runs to 12 residues. The CDR3 bases are TGCGCCAGCAGTGAGTCCAGGAACGAGCAGTACTTC. This gives the protein CASSESRNEQYF.

This clone was seen a single time. The rearrangement links TRBV28 to TRBJ1-6; no firm D call. Germline CDR1 and CDR2: MDHEN and SYDVKM. The V and J ends lost 5 bases and 8 bases respectively, with 16 bases between them. The CDR3 spans 15 residues. DNA for the CDR3: TGTGCCAGCAGTCCCTGGGCGGCCGGGGATTCACCCCTCCACTTT. This gives the protein CASSPWAAGDSPLHF.

The V gene is TRBV9, the J gene TRBJ2-1, with D tentatively TRBD1 (5 bases). CDR3 length: 17 residues. The germline V and J ends were trimmed by 3 bases and 4 bases, with 20 bases remaining between them. Germline lookup yields CDR1 SGDLS and CDR2 YYNGEE. CDR3 in amino acids: CASSATTGRGRYNEQFF. The CDR3 DNA reads as TGTGCCAGCAGCGCCACCACCGGTAGGGGCAGATACAATGAGCAGTTCTTC.

The genes are TRBV19 and TRBJ2-5; TRBD2 might be the D (7 bases). From germline, CDR1 is LNHDA and CDR2 SQIVND (reference sequence). This CDR3 contains 15 residues. V gave up 4 bases and J gave up 9 bases, with 21 bases separating them. This chain's CDR3 is CASSRVKLGEGAQYF. The CDR3 DNA sequence: TGTGCCAGTAGTAGGGTCAAACTAGGGGAGGGGGCCCAGTACTTC. Full variable domain (rest looked up from reference TRBV19 and TRBJ2-5): DGGITQSPKYLFRKEGQNVTLSCEQNLNHDAMYWYRQDPGQGLRLIYYSQIVNDFQKGDIAEGYSVSREKKESFPLTVTSAQKNPTAFYLCASSRVKLGEGAQYFGPGTRLLVL.

The J gene is TRBJ1-1, the V gene TRBV9, with TRBD1 matching over 7 bases. Trimming at V came to 3 bases and at J to 5 bases, leaving 13 bases not matched to a gene. The CDR3 runs 16 residues. In germline, CDR1 is SGDLS, CDR2 YYNGEE. CDR3 sequence reads: CASSATGQRMGTEAFF. CDR3 in DNA: TGTGCCAGCAGCGCGACGGGACAGCGGATGGGGACTGAAGCTTTCTTT. The entire variable domain, with the rest obtained from reference TRBV9 and TRBJ1-1, is as follows: DSGVTQTPKHLITATGQRVTLRCSPRSGDLSVYWYQQSLDQGLQFLIQYYNGEERAKGNILERFSAQQFPDLHSELNLSSLELGDSALYFCASSATGQRMGTEAFFGQGTRLTVV.

The CDR3: CASSLDQFGQDTQYF. Written as DNA, the CDR3 is TGTGCCAGCAGCTTAGATCAGTTCGGACAAGATACGCAGTATTTT. J is TRBJ2-3 and V is TRBV11-2; maybe TRBD1 (5 bases). The CDR3 covers 15 residues. Germline lookup yields CDR1 SGHAT and CDR2 FQNNGV. Trimming took off 0 bases at V and 5 bases at J, with 12 bases between the two ends. The variable domain in full, with the rest retrieved from reference TRBV11-2 and TRBJ2-3, is EAGVAQSPRYKIIEKRQSVAFWCNPISGHATLYWYQQILGQGPKLLIQFQNNGVVDDSQLPKDRFSAERLKGVDSTLKIQPAKLEDSAVYLCASSLDQFGQDTQYFGPGTRLTVL.

The chain employs TRBV27 and TRBJ2-7; tentatively, D is TRBD1 or TRBD2 (6 bases each). Germline V gives CDR1 MNHEY, CDR2 SMNVEV (reference sequence). Trimming left V 5 bases short and J 7 bases short, with 18 bases between. The CDR3 spans 14 residues. CDR3 in amino acids: CASSPRWGRDEQYF. Here the CDR3 DNA reads TGTGCCAGCAGTCCTCGCTGGGGGCGGGATGAGCAGTACTTC.

The chain links TRBV24-1 to TRBJ2-3; perhaps TRBD2 as D (6 bases). Germline-derived CDR1 and CDR2 are KGHDR and SFDVKD. This CDR3 region has 16 residues. With 2 bases removed from V and 0 bases from J, the gap between germline ends came to 11 bases. The CDR3 protein is CATSDWGETSTDTQYF. Here the CDR3 DNA reads TGTGCCACCAGTGATTGGGGGGAGACTAGCACAGATACGCAGTATTTT.

The chain couples TRBV11-2 to TRBJ2-1; 12 nucleotides agree with TRBD2. Trimming removed 0 bases from V and 5 bases from J; junction bases left unmatched: 5. Germline V gene data show CDR1 as SGHAT and CDR2 as FQNNGV. The CDR3 has 17 amino acids. Here the CDR3 DNA reads TGTGCCAGCAGCTTAGAGGCTAGCGGGGGGGCACACAATGAGCAGTTCTTC. Translated: CASSLEASGGAHNEQFF. The full variable domain, completed using reference TRBV11-2 and TRBJ2-1, is EAGVAQSPRYKIIEKRQSVAFWCNPISGHATLYWYQQILGQGPKLLIQFQNNGVVDDSQLPKDRFSAERLKGVDSTLKIQPAKLEDSAVYLCASSLEASGGAHNEQFFGPGTRLTVL.

This clone was observed a single time. V usage is TRBV9 and J usage is TRBJ1-2; D uncertain. CDR1 SGDLS and CDR2 YYNGEE come from the germline V gene. The CDR3 runs to 13 residues. V was shortened by 0 bases and J by 8 bases, with 11 bases between the two germline ends. The chain's CDR3 is CASSVAHSYGYTF. CDR3 DNA: TGTGCCAGCAGCGTAGCGCACTCCTACGGCTACACCTTC.

The table lists this clone with a count of one. V is TRBV27 and J is TRBJ1-5, with 7 bases identical to TRBD1. J lost 4 bases, V lost 4 bases, and 4 bases had no gene match. Germline V gene lookup returns CDR1 MNHEY and CDR2 SMNVEV (reference sequence). The CDR3 extends over 14 amino acids. The CDR3 DNA reads TGTGCCAGCAGTTCACAGGGGCGGAATCAGCCCCAGCATTTT. Amino acids: CASSSQGRNQPQHF.

This sequence joins TRBV5-1 and TRBJ1-2; D possibly corresponds to TRBD1 (5 bases). Germline CDR1 and CDR2: SGHRS and YFSETQ. V lost 3 bases, J lost 7 bases, and 13 bases lay in between. The CDR3 runs 13 residues. Written as DNA, the CDR3 is TGCGCCAGCAGCTCCCACGGGGGAAGTGGCTACACCTTC. This translates into CASSSHGGSGYTF. The full variable domain, rest sourced from reference TRBV5-1 and TRBJ1-2, is KAGVTQTPRYLIKTRGQQVTLSCSPISGHRSVSWYQQTPGQGLQFLFEYFSETQRNKGNFPGRFSGRQFSNSRSEMNVSTLELGDSALYLCASSSHGGSGYTFGSGTRLTVV.